The next 17 T cell receptor beta chains were all read from a single sample in a study of cytomegalovirus exposure and HLA in healthy donors. Both 60 Vbeta primers and 13 Jbeta primers went into the PCR. The data were produced by immunoSEQ multiplex PCR, yet TCRdb's version contains in-frame clones alone and is incomplete. The table has some 150,000 clones, nearly 80% seen once. Material: PBMCs. The receptors were gathered from a male donor in good health and CMV-seronegative.

This chain joins TRBV10-3 and TRBJ2-5, with TRBD1 as a possible D gene (5 bases). The CDR3 loop spans 15 amino acids. From germline, CDR1 is ENHRY and CDR2 SYGVKD. The V and J ends lost 2 bases and 5 bases respectively, with 15 bases between them. CDR3 in amino acids: CAISERTRVVETQYF. CDR3 in DNA: TGTGCCATCAGTGAGAGGACACGGGTGGTGGAGACCCAGTACTTC.

This chain uses TRBV30 with TRBJ2-7; TRBD2 is a possible D gene (5 bases). The germline V and J ends were trimmed by 3 bases and 2 bases, with 5 bases remaining between them. CDR1 is GTSNPN and CDR2 is SVGIG in the germline V gene (reference sequence). The length of the CDR3 is 11 residues. The CDR3 coding sequence is TGTGCCTGGAGCGGGGCCTACGAGCAGTACTTC. Its protein is CAWSGAYEQYF.

This chain links TRBV5-4 with TRBJ1-1; 7 bases fit TRBD1. Germline V gives CDR1 SGHNT, CDR2 YYREEE (reference sequence). With V trimmed by 4 bases and J by 12 bases, 18 bases remained unmatched. The CDR3 loop spans 15 amino acids. CDR3 residues: CASSPGGLQGSQSFF. The CDR3 region has the DNA TGTGCCAGCAGCCCGGGGGGGCTACAGGGGAGTCAATCTTTCTTT.

The chain is built from TRBV9 and TRBJ1-6; 9 nucleotides line up with TRBD1. Germline assignment: CDR1 SGDLS and CDR2 YYNGEE. This CDR3 spans 15 amino acids. With 5 bases clipped from V and 7 bases from J, the junction kept 7 bases outside the gene matches. CDR3: CASRGDRAMNSPLHF. The CDR3 DNA is TGTGCCAGCAGAGGGGACAGGGCAATGAATTCACCCCTCCACTTT.

This clone has only one observation. The J gene is TRBJ2-5, the V gene TRBV7-9; maybe TRBD1 (6 bases). This CDR3 is 14 amino acids long. Trimming left V 4 bases short and J 10 bases short, with 19 bases between. Germline V lookup: CDR1 SEHNR, CDR2 FQNEAQ (reference sequence). The CDR3 loop is CASSSEGVHRGQYF. The CDR3 nucleotides are TGTGCCAGCAGCTCCGAGGGGGTACATCGGGGCCAGTACTTC.

V is TRBV29-1 and J is TRBJ2-2, with 8 bases matching TRBD2. Losses at the gene ends were 4 bases for V and 1 base for J; bases not matched to a gene: 5. CDR3 length: 15 residues. Germline CDR1 SQVTM, CDR2 ANQGSEA. The CDR3: CSVVPAGVNTGELFF. CDR3 DNA: TGCAGCGTTGTACCAGCGGGAGTGAACACCGGGGAGCTGTTTTTT.

The V gene is TRBV27, the J gene TRBJ1-2; D remains unclear. CDR3 size: 13 residues. V gave up 4 bases and J gave up 2 bases, with 8 bases separating them. The germline CDR1 and CDR2 sequences are MNHEY and SMNVEV (reference sequence). CDR3 region: CASSYNLNYGYTF. The CDR3 nucleotides are TGTGCCAGCAGTTATAATTTAAACTATGGCTACACCTTC.

This rearrangement joins TRBV18 to TRBJ1-4; TRBD1 aligns across 7 bases. J gave up 7 bases and V 2 bases, and 10 bases lay outside the gene matches. The CDR3 spans 16 residues. Germline V gene data show CDR1 as KGHSH and CDR2 as LQKENI. The CDR3 DNA sequence: TGTGCCAGCTCACCAGGGGACAGAGCAGAAGGTGAAAAACTGTTTTTT. It translates to CASSPGDRAEGEKLFF. The entire variable domain, with the rest obtained from reference TRBV18 and TRBJ1-4, is as follows: NAGVMQNPRHLVRRRGQEARLRCSPMKGHSHVYWYRQLPEEGLKFMVYLQKENIIDESGMPKERFSAEFPKEGPSILRIQQVVRGDSAAYFCASSPGDRAEGEKLFFGSGTQLSVL.

The CDR3 DNA follows: TGTGCCAGCAGCCCAGCCGGGACTAACACAGATACGCAGTATTTT. Residues: CASSPAGTNTDTQYF. This rearrangement joins TRBV6-5 to TRBJ2-3; 7 nucleotides line up with TRBD2. Germline V gene lookup returns CDR1 MNHEY and CDR2 SVGAGI. The CDR3 runs to 15 residues. V was clipped by 6 bases and J by 2 bases; unmatched bases: 8.

The rearrangement links TRBV27 to TRBJ2-7; TRBD1 is a possible D gene (5 bases). The CDR3 spans 12 residues. The germline CDR1 and CDR2 sequences are MNHEY and SMNVEV (reference sequence). V lost 6 bases and J 2 bases, leaving 8 bases between the germline ends. In DNA form, the CDR3 reads TGTGCCAGCAGGGACACTCCCTACGAGCAGTACTTC. Amino acid sequence: CASRDTPYEQYF.

The chain is built from TRBV5-1 and TRBJ1-6, with D possibly TRBD1 on 6 matching bases. CDR3 length: 14 residues. CDR1 and CDR2 (germline): SGHRS, YFSETQ. Trimming cost V 2 bases and J 8 bases, with 11 bases left between them. The CDR3 DNA reads TGCGCCAGCAGCTTCCGGGACACTTATTCACCCCTCCACTTT. Its translation is CASSFRDTYSPLHF.

This clone has only one observation. This chain joins TRBV18 and TRBJ1-2; TRBD1 aligns across 7 bases. The CDR3 sequence is 16 residues long. The trim removed 2 bases at V and 3 bases at J, leaving 9 bases unmatched. Germline V CDR1 and CDR2: KGHSH, LQKENI. The DNA of the CDR3 is TGTGCCAGCTCACCAGAGGGGGCTACAAGCCACTATGGCTACACCTTC. The encoded protein is CASSPEGATSHYGYTF.

The V call is TRBV4-3, the J call TRBJ2-3; D remains unclear. V shed 0 bases and J shed 7 bases, with 14 bases lying between them. CDR3 length: 15 amino acids. Looked up from germline, CDR1 is LGHNA and CDR2 is YSLEER. CDR3 loop: CASSQEFGLENTQYF. CDR3 DNA: TGCGCCAGCAGCCAAGAATTTGGGCTTGAGAATACGCAGTATTTT.

This sequence joins TRBV5-4 and TRBJ2-1, with TRBD2 matching over 7 bases. In germline, CDR1 is SGHNT, CDR2 YYREEE (reference sequence). With V trimmed by 3 bases and J by 4 bases, 10 bases remained unmatched. This CDR3 has 16 amino acids. CDR3 nucleotide sequence: TGTGCCAGCAGCTGGGGGATGAGCGGGACTTACAATGAGCAGTTCTTC. Protein: CASSWGMSGTYNEQFF.

V gene TRBV2 combines with J gene TRBJ2-5; D might be TRBD2 (6 bases). The J call may be wrong; the DNA end is better matched by TRBJ2-7. Germline V gives CDR1 SNHLY, CDR2 FYNNEI. This CDR3 contains 14 residues. CDR3 coding DNA: TGTGCCAGCAGTGAAGCGGGGAGGAGGGGCGAGCAGTACTTC. The encoded protein is CASSEAGRRGEQYF.

The rearrangement joins TRBV18 to TRBJ2-5; 7 bases are a match to TRBD1. This CDR3 is 13 amino acids long. CDR1 KGHSH and CDR2 LQKENI come from the germline V gene. V shed 4 bases, J shed 2 bases, and the junction held 1 base outside the gene matches. This CDR3 reads CASSLGQQETQYF. CDR3 coding DNA: TGTGCCAGCTCACTGGGACAGCAAGAGACCCAGTACTTC.

This chain links TRBV30 with TRBJ1-4; D gene uncertain. The length of the CDR3 is 14 residues. Germline-derived CDR1 and CDR2 are GTSNPN and SVGIG (reference sequence). Trimming stripped 1 base from V and 3 bases from J, with 9 bases between. The CDR3 reads CAWSDRTSNEKLFF. The CDR3 bases are TGTGCCTGGAGTGACCGAACATCTAATGAAAAACTGTTTTTT.